This TCR beta chain originates from a study of blood T cell repertoires in COVID-19. Enrolment of Seattle patients took place during active infection, and they were followed longitudinally. Germline CDR1 SGHNT, CDR2 YENEEA. Trimming left V 6 bases short and J 6 bases short, with 17 bases between. This CDR3 contains 14 residues. Profiled with immunoSEQ multiplex PCR; TCRdb holds only in-frame clones, not every one. The sample consists of around 300,000 clones, around 90% of them appearing once. Sample: peripheral blood. The sequence came from a woman aged 50 to 60 with COVID-19, enrolled during active disease. The chain has TRBV11-3 and TRBJ1-2; D is perhaps TRBD1 (6 bases). The CDR3 DNA follows: TGTGCCAGCAGGGGTGGGGGCGGCTTGGATGGCTACACCTTC. This sequence encodes CASRGGGGLDGYTF. Full variable domain (remainder filled in from reference TRBV11-3 and TRBJ1-2): EAGVVQSPRYKIIEKKQPVAFWCNPISGHNTLYWYLQNLGQGPELLIRYENEEAVDDSQLPKDRFSAERLKGVDSTLKIQPAELGDSAVYLCASRGGGGLDGYTFGSGTRLTVV.